This T cell receptor beta chain was sequenced for a study of spatial heterogeneity in lung cancer. Study-wide background: In the raw reads, each unique TCR and UMI combination was present more than ten times on average.

Trimming took 4 bases from V and 12 from J, leaving 13 bases between them. This CDR3 region has 12 residues. From germline, CDR1 is LGHNA and CDR2 YNFKEQ. Many counts were recorded for this clonotype. A single record per CDR3 protein comes from TCRdb applying MiXCR to the 5' RACE reads. Of roughly 70,000 distinct CDR3 sequences in the sample, around 9.3% were seen once. Indicated time point: blood at routine non-recurrence follow-up after resection. The chain recombines TRBV4-2 with TRBJ2-1; a possible D gene is TRBD1 (5 bases). The source was PBMCs, collected at follow-up. The clonotype comes from a female donor with early-stage non-small cell lung cancer. The CDR3 coding sequence is TGTGCCAGCAGCCCCTCTAGGGGAACGCAGTTCTTC. Amino acid sequence: CASSPSRGTQFF.